Described below is a single T cell receptor (beta chain) sequence and its context. The target of this receptor is not known. Base quality data are lacking; no much larger clone is found one base away. The sample comes from a study of blood T cell repertoires in COVID-19 (dated by TCRdb to the early 2020s). General notes on the study: The collaborator samples originated in the United States, Italy and Spain and spanned the acute and convalescent phases of COVID-19. The prospective study material was composed of cDNA or gDNA derived from T cells, B-cell-depleted T cells, or PBMCs. The dataset comprised deeply sampled blood TCRbeta repertoires from subjects exposed to, actively infected with, or recovered from COVID-19. A freely available public database, intended as a resource for researchers studying the immune response to SARS-CoV-2, is where the repertoires were released. The samples were drawn from the first 160 participants of the ongoing ImmuneRACE study and from about 1,200 subjects provided by 6 global collaborators. A de-identified subject ID, COVID-19 status, age in years and sex were almost always included in the sample metadata. Where available, HLA class I and class II types were taken from metadata supplied by the sample provider and were not determined by assay-based typing.

TCRbeta CDR3 regions were amplified from genomic DNA using the immunoSEQ Assay, a bias-controlled multiplex PCR. On the authors' methods: The number of nucleated cells in each sample was estimated by amplification of reference gene primers within the assay. To quantify the absolute abundance of each unique TCRbeta CDR3 rearrangement, sequence reads were collapsed and filtered. For each sample, productive Simpson clonality was calculated by taking the square root of Simpson's diversity index across productive rearrangements. The immuneACCESS repertoire file appears here via TCRdb, limited to in-frame rearrangements. These files lack a portion of the clones; in checked studies, under half of the deficit traces to unresolved V genes, and the cause of the others is not known. D and trimming were read from the DNA, whereas the V and J calls and clone size are those reported in that table. The sample yields hundreds of thousands of clones; approximately 89% were counted once. The ten largest account for less than 9.5% of the sample.

Samples from volunteer blood donors who had recovered from COVID-19 were contributed by a second Seattle source. Collaborating institutions collected whole blood in K2EDTA tubes following their own protocols. Collaborator samples were shipped for TCRbeta analysis as frozen whole blood, isolated PBMCs, or DNA extracted from either sample type. Study-level results and caveats: The quantity of clinical and demographic metadata differed by source and by participant and was supplied without curation.

Sequenced: peripheral blood. This sequence originates from a woman in her forties or fifties who had recovered from COVID-19.

The CDR3 here reads CASTVGTASNQPQHF. At the DNA level, the sequence is TGTGCCAGCACCGTAGGGACAGCTAGCAATCAGCCCCAGCATTTT. The chain was built from TRBV7-2 and TRBJ1-5, and TRBD1 aligns with 7 junction nucleotides. Its CDR3 holds 15 amino acids, cysteine through phenylalanine. The entry retains the CDR3 DNA only, 45 bases that are in frame from base 1. V lost 7 bases and J lost 0 bases, and the count of bases not matched to a germline gene is 6. The germline V gene supplies CDR1 SGHTA and CDR2 FQGNSA.